This entry describes one TCR beta chain. Its antigen is still unknown. A read error may account for a junction end that differs from germline. TCRdb ran MiXCR on the reads and lists one entry per CDR3 protein. The table lists more than 140,000 distinct CDR3 sequences, about 6.5% of them singletons. This entry belongs to a study of T cell repertoires in cytomegalovirus infection. Overall study findings and caveats: There were carriers of CMV plus the relevant HLA, and cumulative public TCR beta family frequency identified them.

Material for sequencing was PBMCs. This clonotype originated in a human donor in good health (CMV status not recorded). Some clones in this sample may be carry-over from other donors' samples.

For the CDR3, the DNA is TGTGCCAGCAGCCAAGATCCCGGGGGTGATGGAAACACCATATATTTT. It translates to CASSQDPGGDGNTIYF. The rearrangement links TRBV4-1 to TRBJ1-3, with D perhaps TRBD1 (5 bases). Germline CDR1 reads MGHRA; CDR2 reads YSYEKL. There are 16 residues in the CDR3.